This T cell receptor (beta chain) came from a study of cytomegalovirus exposure and HLA in healthy donors. Study outcomes and limitations: Sequencing had likely introduced a cluster of highly shared sequence variants as an artifact.

The PCR had 60 Vbeta and 13 Jbeta primers. Sequencing used immunoSEQ multiplex PCR; TCRdb keeps in-frame clones, though not all of them. The sample has 85,000 to 100,000 clones, around three quarters seen once. A word on this clone: Its antigen is as yet unknown.

This sequence originates from a human donor in good health. Material: PBMCs.

The CDR3, as DNA: TGCACTACTAGGGCCACAGATACGCAGTATTTT. It yields the protein CTTRATDTQYF. This rearrangement joins TRBV20-1 to TRBJ2-3, with D maybe TRBD2 (5 bases). CDR3 size: 11 residues. The germline V gene has CDR1 DFQATT and CDR2 SNEGSKA (reference sequence).